These T cell receptor beta chains were read from a single sample in a study of graft-versus-host responses after intestinal transplantation. Assay used: immunoSEQ multiplex PCR; TCRdb lists only in-frame clones, some missing. The table shows 75,000 to 95,000 clones, with approximately 90% occurring only once. These receptors' targets are unknown. The sequences come from unstimulated CD4+ T cells sorted from spleen or lymph node cells, collected before transplant. The receptor source for this set is a human donor who was the organ donor for an intestinal transplant. Both conserved end residues are part of each CDR3. A D gene is named only where the DNA matches it firmly. For some rows the clone size is stated as once, few or many, or as a class when expanded; others skip it.

v_call	j_call	cdr3_length	clone_size	d_call	cdr3_nt	cdr3_aa
TRBV19	TRBJ1-2	12	-	-	TGTGCCAGTAATAGTCTCCACTATGGCTACACCTTC	CASNSLHYGYTF
TRBV18	TRBJ1-1	13	once	-	TGTGCCAGCTCACAAAAACAGGACACTGAAGCTTTCTTT	CASSQKQDTEAFF
TRBV10-3	TRBJ2-7	15	once	TRBD1	TGTGCCATCAGTGACCGGGACAGGGGACGCTACGAGCAGTACTTC	CAISDRDRGRYEQYF
TRBV5-4	TRBJ1-2	14	few	TRBD1	TGTGCCAGCAGCTTGGGACAGGGGACCTATGGCTACACCTTC	CASSLGQGTYGYTF
TRBV27	TRBJ2-7	13	-	TRBD1	TGTGCCAGCAGTGAGACAGGGGCTACGGTGAAGTACTTC	CASSETGATVKYF
TRBV30	TRBJ1-5	15	-	-	TGTGCCTGGAGGGAAAAATTAGGGGTGGCCGGGCCCCAGCATTTT	CAWREKLGVAGPQHF
TRBV5-1	TRBJ1-1	15	-	TRBD1	TGCGCCAGCAGCGCAGTAACAGGGGAGAACACTGAAGCTTTCTTT	CASSAVTGENTEAFF
TRBV29-1	TRBJ1-1	16	-	TRBD1	TGCAGCGCCGGGACAGGGTCATGGAAATTAGACACTGAAGCTTTCTTT	CSAGTGSWKLDTEAFF
TRBV19	TRBJ2-1	14	once	-	TGTGCCAGTAGTCGGGGTGGCTCCTACAATGAGCAGTTCTTC	CASSRGGSYNEQFF
TRBV5-1	TRBJ2-3	15	-	-	TGCGCCAGCAGCGGGCCGGGGTGGGCAGGAGATACGCAGTATTTT	CASSGPGWAGDTQYF
TRBV2	TRBJ2-4	13	-	TRBD1	TGTGCCAGCAGTTGGGACAGTTTCCCCATTCAGTACTTC	CASSWDSFPIQYF
TRBV10-3	TRBJ1-4	16	-	TRBD1	TGTGCCATCAGTGATCGCTTGGGACAGGGAAGGGAAAAACTGTTTTTT	CAISDRLGQGREKLFF
TRBV11-2	TRBJ2-4	15	-	-	TGTGCCAGCAGCTCTCCCAGGACGACAGCCAACATTCAGTACTTC	CASSSPRTTANIQYF
TRBV7-6	TRBJ1-2	17	-	TRBD1	TGTGCCAGCAGCCCTAGCGAGGGGGCTGGGCCCCTCTATGGCTACACCTTC	CASSPSEGAGPLYGYTF
TRBV30	TRBJ1-3	18	-	TRBD1	TGTGCCTGGAGTGTGGTCTCGGGGACAGGGTTCGCTGGAAACACCATATATTTT	CAWSVVSGTGFAGNTIYF
TRBV30	TRBJ2-5	15	-	TRBD1	TGTGCCTGGAGTAGAACGGGACAGCGATTAGAGACCCAGTACTTC	CAWSRTGQRLETQYF
TRBV6-5	TRBJ2-3	14	-	TRBD1	TGTGCCAGCAGAAGAGACAGGGTGGCAGATACGCAGTATTTT	CASRRDRVADTQYF
TRBV2	TRBJ1-1	13	-	-	TGTGCCAGCAATCGTGGGGGAGGCACTGAAGCTTTCTTT	CASNRGGGTEAFF
TRBV15	TRBJ1-2	15	-	TRBD1	TGTGCCACCAGCAGACGGGACAGGACCCGGGATGGCTACACCTTC	CATSRRDRTRDGYTF
TRBV6-5	TRBJ2-7	15	-	TRBD2	TGTGCCAGCAGTTACTCGGCCAGCGGGGGGTTTGAGCAGTACTTC	CASSYSASGGFEQYF
TRBV27	TRBJ1-2	13	-	TRBD1	TGTGCCAGCAGTTGGGGACAGGGATATGGCTACACCTTC	CASSWGQGYGYTF
TRBV7-9	TRBJ2-2	17	-	-	TGTGCCAGCAGCCACGTGAGGACAGCCACGAACACCGGGGAGCTGTTTTTT	CASSHVRTATNTGELFF
TRBV5-1	TRBJ2-1	13	-	TRBD2	TGCGCCAGTGCTAGCGGGGGGGCCGATGAGCAGTTCTTC	CASASGGADEQFF
TRBV10-1	TRBJ2-2	14	-	-	TGCGCCAGCGGGGACTCTCAGAACACCGGGGAGCTGTTTTTT	CASGDSQNTGELFF
TRBV12-5	TRBJ2-3	16	once	-	TGTGCTAGTGGTTTGGCAGGGGCCCTACACACAGATACGCAGTATTTT	CASGLAGALHTDTQYF
TRBV6-1	TRBJ1-2	15	-	TRBD1	TGTGCCAGCAGACGAGCCGGGACAGGGAACTATGGCTACACCTTC	CASRRAGTGNYGYTF
TRBV15	TRBJ2-5	15	-	TRBD2	TGTGCCACCAGCAGAGATGGGGGGGGGTTGGAGACCCAGTACTTC	CATSRDGGGLETQYF
TRBV5-6	TRBJ2-1	14	-	TRBD2	TGTGCCAGCAGGTCTAGCGGGGGGGCCTATGAGCAGTTCTTC	CASRSSGGAYEQFF
TRBV27	TRBJ2-7	14	-	-	TGTGCCAGCAGAGACTCCGGGATCTCCTACGAGCAGTACTTC	CASRDSGISYEQYF
TRBV7-2	TRBJ2-3	17	-	-	TGTGCCAGCAGCTCACCCGTAGCGGTAACTAGCACAGATACGCAGTATTTT	CASSSPVAVTSTDTQYF
TRBV19	TRBJ2-1	16	-	-	TGTGCCAGTAGTAGCCACAGGGTCAGACTCTACAATGAGCAGTTCTTC	CASSSHRVRLYNEQFF
TRBV5-1	TRBJ1-1	17	-	TRBD1	TGCGCCAGCAGCTCCGGACAGGGGTCCGGGTGGGACACTGAAGCTTTCTTT	CASSSGQGSGWDTEAFF
TRBV18	TRBJ1-2	13	-	-	TGTGCCAGCTCACCACTTGACAGTCAAGGCTACACCTTC	CASSPLDSQGYTF
TRBV2	TRBJ1-6	15	-	-	TGTGCCAGCAGTGAAGTCGAGGCAGAGTACTCACCCCTCCACTTT	CASSEVEAEYSPLHF
TRBV19	TRBJ1-2	13	-	-	TGTGCCAGTAGTATATCCGGGTCCTATGGCTACACCTTC	CASSISGSYGYTF
TRBV13	TRBJ2-1	15	-	TRBD2	TGTGCCAGCAGCTTACTGGGACTAGCCTACAATGAGCAGTTCTTC	CASSLLGLAYNEQFF
TRBV30	TRBJ1-4	13	-	-	TGTGCCTGGACGGTACAGTTAGGTGAAAAACTGTTTTTT	CAWTVQLGEKLFF
TRBV28	TRBJ2-5	15	-	-	TGTGCCAGCGACCCGGGGGTCAGGGACCAAGAGACCCAGTACTTC	CASDPGVRDQETQYF
TRBV11-2	TRBJ2-1	15	-	TRBD2	TGTGCCAGCAGTTCCGGAGCGGGAGCCTACAATGAGCAGTTCTTC	CASSSGAGAYNEQFF
TRBV18	TRBJ2-7	15	-	TRBD2	TGTGCCAGCTCACCATTAGCGGGGGGCGATTACGAGCAGTACTTC	CASSPLAGGDYEQYF
TRBV18	TRBJ2-2	16	-	TRBD1	TGTGCCAGCTCACCGACCGGACAGGTTTACACCGGGGAGCTGTTTTTT	CASSPTGQVYTGELFF
TRBV5-6	TRBJ1-2	13	few	-	TGTGCCAGCAGCTTGCCAGGGGCCTATGGCTACACCTTC	CASSLPGAYGYTF
TRBV14	TRBJ1-1	14	few	TRBD1	TGTGCCAGCAGCCGACAGGGGATGAACACTGAAGCTTTCTTT	CASSRQGMNTEAFF